Presented here are 8 T cell receptor beta chains from one specimen sequenced in a study of blood T cell repertoires in COVID-19 (dated by TCRdb to 2020 to 2022). Libraries were made using the immunoSEQ multiplex PCR assay. TCRdb provides this immuneACCESS table in a form limited to in-frame rearrangements. Some clones are lacking; in checked studies, under half of them reflect an unresolved V gene, and why the rest are absent is not known. The table for this sample lists approximately 320,000 clones; roughly 85% of them were counted only once. In total, the top ten clones hold 7.2% of the sample. Sequenced material: peripheral blood. The receptor set was obtained from a human donor in a cohort sampled during active COVID-19.

The chain recombines TRBV30 with TRBJ2-7, with D possibly matching TRBD1 (6 bases). CDR3 length equals 12 residues. The germline V gene has CDR1 GTSNPN and CDR2 SVGIG (reference sequence). Trimming shortened V by 5 bases and J by 2 bases, and 10 bases separated the two germline ends. CDR3 in amino acids: CAWGGRTYEQYF. The CDR3 coding sequence is TGTGCCTGGGGGGGCAGAACCTACGAGCAGTACTTC.

The V call is TRBV6-1, the J call TRBJ2-6, with TRBD2 identical over 7 bases. Germline CDR1 and CDR2: MNHNS and SASEGT. The V segment lost 4 bases and the J segment 0 bases; nucleotides outside the gene matches: 9. The CDR3 is made up of 18 amino acids. The DNA for the CDR3 is TGTGCCAGCAGTGCTTCCGGGACTACCCTCTCTGGGGCCAACGTCCTGACTTTC. This codes for CASSASGTTLSGANVLTF.

The V call is TRBV3-1 (or the pseudogene TRBV3-2), the J call TRBJ2-1; 7 bases line up with TRBD2. The CDR3 is 15 amino acids. Trimming took 2 bases from V and 3 from J; bases not matched to a gene: 4. Germline CDR1 reads LGHDT; CDR2 reads YNNKEL (reference sequence). In DNA, the CDR3 is TGTGCCAGCAGCCAAAGGACTAGAGACTACAATGAGCAGTTCTTC. This gives the protein CASSQRTRDYNEQFF.

The rearrangement uses TRBV6-5 and TRBJ2-7; a possible D gene is TRBD1 (8 bases). The length of the CDR3 is 14 residues. Germline CDR1 reads MNHEY; CDR2 reads SVGAGI. Trimming took off 5 bases at V and 4 bases at J, with 15 bases between the two ends. The CDR3 here is CASSRQQGGYEQYF. The CDR3 bases are TGTGCCAGCAGTAGACAACAGGGGGGGTACGAGCAGTACTTC.

V usage is TRBV19 and J usage is TRBJ2-2; TRBD2 aligns across 11 bases. The germline gives CDR1 LNHDA, CDR2 SQIVND (reference sequence). J was trimmed by 7 bases and V by 5 bases; bases with no gene match: 6. The CDR3 runs to 15 residues. The DNA of the CDR3 is TGTGCCAGTAGTCCCCTAGCGGGGGGCGGCGGGGAGCTGTTTTTT. This gives the protein CASSPLAGGGGELFF.

V is TRBV29-1 and J is TRBJ2-1; D perhaps matches TRBD2 (7 bases). CDR1 and CDR2 (germline): SQVTM, ANQGSEA. The CDR3 runs to 12 residues. V dropped 7 bases and J dropped 8 bases, with 15 bases sitting between them. This chain's CDR3 is CSGGEGGDEQFF. Here the CDR3 DNA reads TGCAGCGGTGGGGAGGGGGGCGATGAGCAGTTCTTC.

This CDR3 is CAWTLTGAGEQYF. The CDR3 DNA reads TGTGCCTGGACCCTGACAGGGGCGGGGGAGCAGTACTTC. The rearrangement links TRBV30 to TRBJ2-7; the match to TRBD1 covers 8 bases. The CDR3 totals 13 residues. J gave up 7 bases and V 4 bases, and 9 bases lay outside the gene matches. Germline V CDR1 and CDR2: GTSNPN, SVGIG (reference sequence).

This chain connects TRBV4-1 to TRBJ2-1; 10 nucleotides line up with TRBD1. V trimming: 1 base; J trimming: 10 bases; junction bases outside the gene matches: 16. The CDR3 is 18 amino acids. Germline V gives CDR1 MGHRA, CDR2 YSYEKL. The CDR3 nucleotides are TGCGCCAGCAGCCAAGGTTCACTTATCAGGGACAGGGGTCGCGAGCAGTTCTTC. This translates into CASSQGSLIRDRGREQFF.